Below are 11 T cell receptor beta chains sequenced from a single sample in a study of blood T cell repertoires in COVID-19. Sequenced by immunoSEQ multiplex PCR; TCRdb stores in-frame clones only, minus some. The data contain some 110,000 clones, around 75% of them singletons. The sequencing input was peripheral blood. All receptors come from a human donor with acute or convalescent COVID-19. The donor label of this sample is uncertain.

The rearrangement links TRBV19 to TRBJ1-1; the D gene is possibly TRBD1 (6 bases). This CDR3 is 15 amino acids long. CDR1 is LNHDA, CDR2 SQIVND, per germline (reference sequence). Trimming took off 7 bases at V and 1 base at J, with 16 bases between the two ends. The CDR3 DNA sequence: TGTGCCAGTACGACCGGGGGGGCCCCGAACACTGAAGCTTTCTTT. It is translated as CASTTGGAPNTEAFF.

The rearrangement joins TRBV4-1 to TRBJ1-2; no reliable D call. Looked up from germline, CDR1 is MGHRA and CDR2 is YSYEKL. V was pared by 1 base and J by 2 bases, with 17 bases between. This CDR3 spans 17 amino acids. CDR3 bases: TGCGCCAGCAGCCAAGTATTAGCGAAAGGAGGAAACTATGGCTACACCTTC. Protein: CASSQVLAKGGNYGYTF.

The chain employs TRBV5-5 and TRBJ1-4; 9 bases align to TRBD1. Germline CDR1 reads SGHKS; CDR2 reads YYEKEE (reference sequence). J gave up 6 bases and V 2 bases, and 5 bases lay outside the gene matches. The CDR3 loop spans 15 amino acids. The chain's CDR3 is CASSLTGGLDEKLFF. The CDR3, as DNA: TGTGCCAGCAGCTTAACAGGGGGCTTGGATGAAAAACTGTTTTTT.

This clone was observed once. The chain is built from TRBV4-2 and TRBJ1-5, with D perhaps TRBD1 (6 bases). Germline V CDR1 and CDR2: LGHNA, YNFKEQ. V dropped 4 bases and J dropped 5 bases, with 9 bases sitting between them. CDR3 size: 13 residues. The CDR3 nucleotides read TGTGCCAGCAGCCCTGGACAGCATCAGCCCCAGCATTTT. The encoded protein is CASSPGQHQPQHF.

The V gene is TRBV7-2, the J gene TRBJ1-2; D possibly corresponds to TRBD1 (5 bases). Germline CDR1 and CDR2: SGHTA and FQGNSA. Trimming left V 5 bases short and J 4 bases short, with 20 bases between. The CDR3 extends over 16 amino acids. CDR3 bases: TGTGCCAGCAGCCACTACCTGGGGGACTTCGTCTATGGCTACACCTTC. Its protein is CASSHYLGDFVYGYTF. The variable domain in full, completed from reference TRBV7-2 and TRBJ1-2, reads GAGVSQSPSNKVTEKGKDVELRCDPISGHTALYWYRQSLGQGLEFLIYFQGNSAPDKSGLPSDRFSAERTGGSVSTLTIQRTQQEDSAVYLCASSHYLGDFVYGYTFGSGTRLTVV.

This clone was seen a few times. The rearrangement uses TRBV5-5 and TRBJ2-3; D not certain. Germline assignment: CDR1 SGHKS and CDR2 YYEKEE (reference sequence). This CDR3 comprises 15 residues. V dropped 2 bases and J dropped 1 base, with 11 bases sitting between them. CDR3 in DNA: TGTGCCAGCAGCTTTATCCCCCCGGGCACAGATACGCAGTATTTT. This encodes CASSFIPPGTDTQYF.

The chain employs TRBV2 and TRBJ1-2; D is uncertain. This CDR3 has 14 amino acids. Germline CDR1 SNHLY, CDR2 FYNNEI. Trimming took off 6 bases at V and 4 bases at J, with 15 bases between the two ends. The CDR3 DNA reads as TGTGCCAGCAGACTGGTCGGGTCTATCTATGGCTACACCTTC. Translating gives CASRLVGSIYGYTF.

The V call is TRBV3-1 (or the pseudogene TRBV3-2), the J call TRBJ2-5; TRBD2 is a possible D gene (5 bases). V lost 7 bases and J lost 2, with 11 bases in between. The CDR3 length is 13 residues. Germline assignment: CDR1 LGHDT and CDR2 YNNKEL (reference sequence). This chain's CDR3 is CASKPSGQETQYF. The CDR3 coding sequence is TGTGCCAGCAAACCTTCGGGACAAGAGACCCAGTACTTC.

The chain links TRBV4-1 to TRBJ2-4; TRBD1 might be the D (5 bases). The CDR3 sequence is 17 residues long. CDR1 and CDR2 from the germline V gene are MGHRA and YSYEKL. Trimming pared 0 bases from V and 1 base from J, leaving 13 bases between. The DNA of the CDR3 is TGCGCCAGCAGCCAAGATTCAGGGCTCGGGGCCAAAAACATTCAGTACTTC. Its protein product is CASSQDSGLGAKNIQYF.

The chain is built from TRBV24-1 and TRBJ2-2; the D gene is possibly TRBD2 (5 bases). Germline lookup yields CDR1 KGHDR and CDR2 SFDVKD. The CDR3 is 13 amino acids. Trimming shortened V by 9 bases and J by 2 bases, and 9 bases separated the two germline ends. The CDR3 sequence: CATRTPNTGELFF. DNA of the CDR3: TGTGCCACCCGGACTCCAAACACCGGGGAGCTGTTTTTT.

A remark on this clone: It may be a read error: a sequence one base away is much more abundant. V and J are TRBV29-1 and TRBJ1-3; 8 bases agree with TRBD1. With 7 bases clipped from V and 3 bases from J, the junction kept 11 bases outside the gene matches. Germline V gives CDR1 SQVTM, CDR2 ANQGSEA. The CDR3 has 15 residues. The CDR3 coding sequence is TGCAGCGCTGGCAGACAGGGGACGTATGGAAACACCATATATTTT. It codes for CSAGRQGTYGNTIYF.